These 31 T cell receptor beta chains were sequenced from one sample in a study of blood T cell repertoires in COVID-19. Sequencing used immunoSEQ multiplex PCR; TCRdb keeps in-frame clones, though not all of them. The table lists some 200,000 clones, under 85% of them singletons. Sequenced material: peripheral blood. These receptors were taken from a woman younger than 45 with COVID-19, enrolled during active disease.

The J gene is TRBJ2-7, the V gene TRBV4-3; tentative D call: TRBD1 (5 bases). CDR1 is LGHNA and CDR2 is YSLEER in the germline V gene. This CDR3 is built from 14 residues. Trimming took 0 bases from V and 5 from J, leaving 11 bases between them. The CDR3 coding sequence is TGCGCCAGCAGCCAAGAGTCAGGGATCGACGAGCAGTACTTC. This translates into CASSQESGIDEQYF.

As concerns this clone: Other DNA variants within this sample encode the same CDR3. V gene TRBV2 combines with J gene TRBJ1-6; 10 bases are a match to TRBD1. Germline loops: CDR1 SNHLY, CDR2 FYNNEI. V trimming: 8 bases; J trimming: 9 bases; junction bases outside the gene matches: 1. The CDR3 covers 12 residues. CDR3 protein: CASRDRGSPLHF. In nucleotides, the CDR3 is TGTGCCAGCCGGGACAGGGGTTCACCCCTCCACTTT.

The sample holds one count of this clone. This chain connects TRBV7-9 to TRBJ1-1; tentatively, D is TRBD1 (5 bases). This CDR3 contains 15 residues. Germline-derived CDR1 and CDR2 are SEHNR and FQNEAQ (reference sequence). V was clipped by 3 bases and J by 4 bases, with 15 bases between them. As DNA, the CDR3 is TGTGCCAGCAGCTTCTGGGACGGAGGGAGCACTGAAGCTTTCTTT. Its translation: CASSFWDGGSTEAFF. The variable domain in full, with the rest retrieved from reference TRBV7-9 and TRBJ1-1, is DTGVSQNPRHKITKRGQNVTFRCDPISEHNRLYWYRQTLGQGPEFLTYFQNEAQLEKSRLLSDRFSAERPKGSFSTLEIQRTEQGDSAMYLCASSFWDGGSTEAFFGQGTRLTVV.

This clone was picked up one time. The chain combines TRBV2 with TRBJ2-1; tentative D call: TRBD2 (6 bases). V shed 11 bases and J shed 7 bases, with 18 bases lying between them. Germline assignment: CDR1 SNHLY and CDR2 FYNNEI. This CDR3 has 13 residues. The CDR3 loop reads CAGSGTGSNEQFF. Here the CDR3 DNA reads TGTGCCGGTAGTGGGACTGGAAGTAATGAGCAGTTCTTC.

This chain links TRBV28 with TRBJ1-1, with 7 bases that match TRBD1. Germline V lookup: CDR1 MDHEN, CDR2 SYDVKM. The CDR3 runs to 15 residues. After removal of 3 bases from V and 2 bases from J, the junction contained 6 bases not matched to a gene. For the CDR3, the DNA is TGTGCCAGCAGTTTCTCTCGGACAGGCAACACTGAAGCTTTCTTT. This sequence encodes CASSFSRTGNTEAFF.

The V gene is TRBV2, the J gene TRBJ2-2; TRBD2 might be the D (5 bases). The CDR3 runs to 15 residues. Trimming took off 6 bases at V and 0 bases at J, with 11 bases between the two ends. CDR1 is SNHLY and CDR2 is FYNNEI in the germline V gene. CDR3 nucleotides: TGTGCCAGCAGAGGAGGTTTATCGAACACCGGGGAGCTGTTTTTT. Protein sequence: CASRGGLSNTGELFF.

The CDR3 DNA sequence: TGCGCCAGCAGCCAAGTATCGACGGGGGGTGAAGCTTTCTTT. It yields the protein CASSQVSTGGEAFF. The V gene is TRBV4-3, the J gene TRBJ1-1; D is perhaps TRBD1 (5 bases). The germline gives CDR1 LGHNA, CDR2 YSLEER. CDR3 size: 14 residues. V was pared by 1 base and J by 7 bases, with 13 bases between.

The rearrangement joins TRBV25-1 to TRBJ2-7; D possibly corresponds to TRBD1 (6 bases). Trimming removed 5 bases from V and 2 bases from J, with 13 bases in between. Germline CDR1 MGHDK, CDR2 SYGVNS. The CDR3 has 14 residues. Here the CDR3 DNA reads TGTGCCAGCAGTCTAACAGGGTGGCCCTACGAGCAGTACTTC. This translates into CASSLTGWPYEQYF.

The chain is built from TRBV11-3 and TRBJ2-7; TRBD1 agrees at 8 bases. V dropped 1 base and J dropped 7; count of bases not matched to a gene: 3. CDR3 length: 13 residues. Germline V gene data show CDR1 as SGHNT and CDR2 as YENEEA. The CDR3 loop reads CASSLGTGREQYF. The CDR3 nucleotides are TGTGCCAGCAGCTTAGGGACAGGGAGAGAGCAGTACTTC.

The rearrangement joins TRBV5-1 to TRBJ2-2; no clear D gene. Trimming pared 0 bases from V and 6 bases from J, leaving 9 bases between. Germline CDR1 reads SGHRS; CDR2 reads YFSETQ. The CDR3 spans 14 residues. CDR3 nucleotide sequence: TGCGCCAGCAGCTTGGCCGAGTCCGCCGGGGAGCTGTTTTTT. Its translation is CASSLAESAGELFF.

The chain recombines TRBV2 with TRBJ1-4; D remains ambiguous. CDR3 length: 16 amino acids. Looked up from germline, CDR1 is SNHLY and CDR2 is FYNNEI. Trimming took 2 bases from V and 8 from J, leaving 18 bases between them. The CDR3 DNA reads as TGTGCCAGCAGTGAAATCACCTTTGGACTTGAGGAAAAACTGTTTTTT. Amino acids: CASSEITFGLEEKLFF.

A single count supports this clone. The CDR3 DNA follows: TGTGCCAGCTCACCATCCGGGACAGCGTCGTATGAAGCTTTCTTT. It yields the protein CASSPSGTASYEAFF. This rearrangement joins TRBV18 to TRBJ1-1, with 7 bases fitting TRBD1. Germline V gene sequence: CDR1 KGHSH, CDR2 LQKENI. CDR3 length: 15 residues. The V and J ends lost 2 bases and 7 bases, in that order; junction bases with no gene match: 10.

The chain carries TRBV30 and TRBJ2-7; D is perhaps TRBD1 (6 bases). This CDR3 spans 12 amino acids. Germline V gives CDR1 GTSNPN, CDR2 SVGIG (reference sequence). V lost 3 bases and J lost 4, with 10 bases in between. The CDR3, as DNA: TGTGCCTGGAGGCCAGGGGAATACGAGCAGTACTTC. Translating gives CAWRPGEYEQYF. Looking up the rest from reference TRBV30 and TRBJ2-7 gives the full variable domain: SQTIHQWPATLVQPVGSPLSLECTVEGTSNPNLYWYRQAAGRGLQLLFYSVGIGQISSEVPQNLSASRPQDRQFILSSKKLLLSDSGFYLCAWRPGEYEQYFGPGTRLTVT.

The chain employs TRBV6-5 and TRBJ2-7; D might be TRBD1 (6 bases). From germline, CDR1 is MNHEY and CDR2 SVGAGI. The V end was cut by 6 bases, the J end by 2 bases, with 11 bases between. The CDR3 has 13 residues. CDR3 sequence reads: CASSQGSPYEQYF. The CDR3 DNA sequence: TGTGCCAGCAGCCAGGGGTCCCCCTACGAGCAGTACTTC.

The CDR3: CASSQGSNTGELFF. The CDR3, as DNA: TGTGCCAGCAGCCAGGGGTCGAACACCGGGGAGCTGTTTTTT. This chain uses TRBV11-3 with TRBJ2-2; D may be TRBD1 (6 bases). Germline CDR1 is SGHNT and CDR2 is YENEEA. The CDR3 length is 14 residues. Trimming removed 5 bases at V and 0 bases at J, with 7 bases between.

In its sample, this clone was seen once. Other DNA sequences from this sample encode an identical CDR3 as well. The chain recombines TRBV29-1 with TRBJ1-5, with unresolved D. V was cut by 4 bases and J by 2 bases, with 6 bases left in between. The CDR3 has 12 residues. In germline, CDR1 is SQVTM, CDR2 ANQGSEA. CDR3 loop: CSVGGGNQPQHF. The CDR3 DNA is TGCAGCGTTGGGGGAGGCAATCAGCCCCAGCATTTT.

The gene calls are TRBV5-4 and TRBJ2-2; 8 nucleotides match TRBD1. After removal of 1 base from V and 4 bases from J, the junction contained 3 bases not matched to a gene. CDR3 length: 15 residues. CDR1 SGHNT and CDR2 YYREEE come from the germline V gene (reference sequence). DNA for the CDR3: TGTGCCAGCAGCTTGCAACAGGGGGTCACCGGGGAGCTGTTTTTT. This gives the protein CASSLQQGVTGELFF. Complete variable domain (other parts from reference TRBV5-4 and TRBJ2-2): ETGVTQSPTHLIKTRGQQVTLRCSSQSGHNTVSWYQQALGQGPQFIFQYYREEENGRGNFPPRFSGLQFPNYSSELNVNALELDDSALYLCASSLQQGVTGELFFGEGSRLTVL.

This chain links TRBV29-1 with TRBJ2-3, with 9 bases identical to TRBD2. Germline CDR1 is SQVTM and CDR2 is ANQGSEA. Trimming removed 7 bases from V and 0 bases from J; junction bases left unmatched: 26. The CDR3 has 21 amino acids. The CDR3 loop is CSARLADPNQFFPTSTDTQYF. The CDR3 DNA follows: TGCAGCGCCAGACTAGCGGATCCTAACCAATTTTTTCCCACTAGCACAGATACGCAGTATTTT.

This clone was counted a single time. The chain uses TRBV25-1 and TRBJ2-3; D is undetermined. V lost 4 bases and J lost 0, with 14 bases in between. The CDR3 runs to 16 residues. Germline CDR1 MGHDK, CDR2 SYGVNS. As DNA, the CDR3 is TGTGCCAGCAGTGCAGAACAACACGCTAGCACAGATACGCAGTATTTT. Residues: CASSAEQHASTDTQYF.

The chain's CDR3 is CATSRAGLGNQPQHF. CDR3 sequence (DNA): TGTGCCACCAGCAGAGCAGGGCTGGGCAATCAGCCCCAGCATTTT. The V gene is TRBV15, the J gene TRBJ1-5; a weak D match, TRBD1 (5 bases). Germline-derived CDR1 and CDR2 are LNHNV and YYDKDF (reference sequence). The CDR3 is 15 amino acids. With 1 base removed from V and 2 bases from J, the gap between germline ends came to 9 bases. The full variable domain, its missing parts supplied by reference TRBV15 and TRBJ1-5, is DAMVIQNPRYQVTQFGKPVTLSCSQTLNHNVMYWYQQKSSQAPKLLFHYYDKDFNNEADTPDNFQSRRPNTSFCFLDIRSPGLGDTAMYLCATSRAGLGNQPQHFGDGTRLSIL.

This clone was seen more than once but under ten times. The chain links TRBV28 to TRBJ2-1; D gene unclear. Trimming removed 11 bases from V and 6 bases from J, with 23 bases in between. This CDR3 contains 15 residues. Germline-derived CDR1 and CDR2 are MDHEN and SYDVKM. Here the CDR3 reads CAVRSRSLNVNEQFF. The CDR3 region has the DNA TGTGCCGTTCGCAGTCGTTCCCTGAACGTCAATGAGCAGTTCTTC.

This sequence joins TRBV4-3 and TRBJ2-2; 7 nucleotides match TRBD2. The CDR3 is 17 amino acids. The V and J ends lost 2 bases and 2 bases, in that order; junction bases with no gene match: 8. The germline CDR1 and CDR2 sequences are LGHNA and YSLEER. The DNA of the CDR3 is TGCGCCAGCAGCCAATTCCCCCGGGGGGAAAACACCGGGGAGCTGTTTTTT. It translates to CASSQFPRGENTGELFF.

This sequence joins TRBV3-1 (or the pseudogene TRBV3-2) and TRBJ2-2; TRBD2 agrees at 14 bases. Per the germline V gene, CDR1 is LGHDT and CDR2 is YNNKEL (reference sequence). This CDR3 comprises 18 residues. V lost 3 bases, J lost 6 bases, and 9 bases stayed unmatched. This chain's CDR3 is CASSQNRLAGGNSGELFF. The CDR3 nucleotides read TGTGCCAGCAGCCAGAATAGACTAGCGGGAGGGAATTCCGGGGAGCTGTTTTTT.

This chain links TRBV6-5 with TRBJ1-4, with 9 bases matching TRBD1. The V and J ends lost 10 bases and 7 bases, in that order; junction bases with no gene match: 13. The CDR3 is 15 residues long. Germline CDR1 reads MNHEY; CDR2 reads SVGAGI. The CDR3 nucleotides read TGTGCCACCAGACAGGGGGGGGGTGCGGTTGAAAAACTGTTTTTT. This sequence encodes CATRQGGGAVEKLFF.

The chain joins TRBV19 to TRBJ2-1; 7 positions agree with TRBD1. The CDR3 extends over 13 amino acids. Germline CDR1 LNHDA, CDR2 SQIVND (reference sequence). Trimming at V came to 10 bases and at J to 5 bases, leaving 8 bases not matched to a gene. The CDR3 protein is CATEQGSHNEQFF. The CDR3 region has the DNA TGTGCCACGGAACAGGGGAGCCACAATGAGCAGTTCTTC.

This clone showed up just once. V is TRBV27 and J is TRBJ2-7; TRBD2 agrees at 10 bases. This CDR3 spans 13 amino acids. V shed 4 bases, J shed 4 bases, and the junction held 1 base outside the gene matches. The germline V gene encodes CDR1 MNHEY and CDR2 SMNVEV (reference sequence). CDR3 residues: CASSYSGRYEQYF. In nucleotides, the CDR3 is TGTGCCAGCAGTTATAGCGGGAGGTACGAGCAGTACTTC.

As regards this clone: A clone one base away is much larger, so this may be a read error. The chain recombines TRBV28 with TRBJ2-7; D remains ambiguous. The CDR3 consists of 12 residues. Germline CDR1 and CDR2: MDHEN and SYDVKM. V lost 4 bases, J lost 1 base, and 5 bases lay in between. The DNA for the CDR3 is TGTGCCAGCAGTTGGCAGTCCTACGAGCAGTACTTC. It yields the protein CASSWQSYEQYF.

CDR3 bases: TGTGCCAGCAGCTTAGAGGGTGGAGGTAACACTGAAGCTTTCTTT. Its protein is CASSLEGGGNTEAFF. The chain carries TRBV11-2 and TRBJ1-1; no definite D call. Per germline, CDR1 SGHAT and CDR2 FQNNGV. This CDR3 has 15 residues. The germline V and J ends were trimmed by 0 bases and 2 bases, with 10 bases remaining between them.

This chain uses TRBV10-3 with TRBJ1-4; TRBD1 matches at 8 bases. J was trimmed by 8 bases and V by 7 bases; bases with no gene match: 9. This CDR3 contains 14 residues. Germline assignment: CDR1 ENHRY and CDR2 SYGVKD. The DNA of the CDR3 is TGTGCCATCACGGACAGGGCGACCGGGGAAAAACTGTTTTTT. Translation gives CAITDRATGEKLFF.

This clone turned up a few times. The chain recombines TRBV9 with TRBJ2-6, with TRBD1 matching 7 bases. CDR1 is SGDLS and CDR2 is YYNGEE in the germline V gene. The V segment lost 0 bases and the J segment 0 bases; nucleotides outside the gene matches: 6. The CDR3 has 18 residues. CDR3 protein: CASSVAQGSRSGANVLTF. The CDR3 DNA sequence: TGTGCCAGCAGCGTAGCACAGGGGTCCCGCTCTGGGGCCAACGTCCTGACTTTC.

With respect to this clone: This sample also contains other DNA sequences that code for the same CDR3. The chain recombines TRBV15 with TRBJ1-2; 7 bases are shared with TRBD1. The CDR3 sequence is 15 residues long. Trimming took 0 bases from V and 2 from J; bases not matched to a gene: 3. Germline CDR1 reads LNHNV; CDR2 reads YYDKDF (reference sequence). The CDR3, as DNA: TGTGCCACCAGCAGAGATCTACAGGGGAACTATGGCTACACCTTC. Protein: CATSRDLQGNYGYTF.